The present T cell receptor (beta chain) was sequenced within a study of T cell responses to AZD1222 COVID-19 vaccine. TCRdb keeps only in-frame clones here, not all; method: immunoSEQ multiplex PCR. The sample has around 160,000 clones, approximately 94% seen once. The CDR3 loop spans 14 amino acids. Germline CDR1 reads SGHNT; CDR2 reads YYREEE (reference sequence). The V gene lost 0 bases and the J gene lost 0 bases, with 5 bases spanning the gap. Details on this clone: Its cognate antigen is unknown.

General study findings and limits: Only after the peak T cell response were repertoires sampled.

This clonotype was obtained from an adult in good health. This sample comprised peripheral blood, obtained on day 0 of AZD1222 vaccination. This rearrangement joins TRBV5-4 to TRBJ2-3, with D uncertain. The CDR3 DNA follows: TGTGCCAGCAGCTTGGGGAGTAGCACAGATACGCAGTATTTT. Translated: CASSLGSSTDTQYF. Drawing the rest from reference TRBV5-4 and TRBJ2-3, the complete variable domain is ETGVTQSPTHLIKTRGQQVTLRCSSQSGHNTVSWYQQALGQGPQFIFQYYREEENGRGNFPPRFSGLQFPNYSSELNVNALELDDSALYLCASSLGSSTDTQYFGPGTRLTVL.